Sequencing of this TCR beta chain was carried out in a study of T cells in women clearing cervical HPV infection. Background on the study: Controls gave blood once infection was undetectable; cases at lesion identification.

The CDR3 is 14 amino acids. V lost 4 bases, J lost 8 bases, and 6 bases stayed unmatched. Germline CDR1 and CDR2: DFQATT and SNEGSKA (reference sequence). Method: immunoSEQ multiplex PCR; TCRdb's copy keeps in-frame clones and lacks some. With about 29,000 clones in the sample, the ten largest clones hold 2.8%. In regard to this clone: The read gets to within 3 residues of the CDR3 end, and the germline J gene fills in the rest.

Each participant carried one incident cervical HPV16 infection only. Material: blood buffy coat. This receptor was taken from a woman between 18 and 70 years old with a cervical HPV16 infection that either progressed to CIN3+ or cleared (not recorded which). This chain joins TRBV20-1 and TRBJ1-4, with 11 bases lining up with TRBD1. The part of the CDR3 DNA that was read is TGCAGTGCTACCCGGGACAGGGGGAACGAAAAA. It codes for CSATRDRGNEK. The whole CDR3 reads CSATRDRGNEKLFF.